This record looks at one T cell receptor (beta chain) sequence and its context. This receptor's antigen is unknown. No much larger clone is present one base from it, and per-base qualities are unavailable. These data are taken from a study of T cell changes during pregnancy in multiple sclerosis (dated by TCRdb to between 2018 and 2021). With regard to the full study: The study looked at changes in the T cell repertoire across pregnancy in women with multiple sclerosis.

The library was prepared using the immunoSEQ multiplex PCR assay. TCRdb took over this immuneACCESS table, retaining in-frame rearrangements with V and J assigned. Such tables are incomplete; in checked studies, under half of the missing clones stem from an unresolved V gene, and the remainder is unexplained. This sample is represented by 35,000 to 45,000 clones; about 89% of them were singletons. 0.58% of the sample belongs to the ten largest clones. The sequenced sample was CD4+ T cells from peripheral blood mononuclear cells, obtained in the first trimester of pregnancy. This receptor was obtained from a female donor with multiple sclerosis, enrolled in a pregnancy study.

The DNA is TGTGCCAGCATGGGGGGTAGGGGTAGGACCACTGAAGCTTTCTTT. It codes for CASMGGRGRTTEAFF. The rearrangement joined TRBV2 to TRBJ1-1; D gene: possibly TRBD1, on 5 matching bases. Cut back by 7 bases and 4 bases, the V and J ends lie 19 bases apart. In the germline V gene, CDR1 corresponds to SNHLY and CDR2 to FYNNEI. There are 15 amino acids in the CDR3, from cysteine to phenylalanine inclusive. The sequence is cut down to CDR3 DNA, 45 bases in frame from base 1.